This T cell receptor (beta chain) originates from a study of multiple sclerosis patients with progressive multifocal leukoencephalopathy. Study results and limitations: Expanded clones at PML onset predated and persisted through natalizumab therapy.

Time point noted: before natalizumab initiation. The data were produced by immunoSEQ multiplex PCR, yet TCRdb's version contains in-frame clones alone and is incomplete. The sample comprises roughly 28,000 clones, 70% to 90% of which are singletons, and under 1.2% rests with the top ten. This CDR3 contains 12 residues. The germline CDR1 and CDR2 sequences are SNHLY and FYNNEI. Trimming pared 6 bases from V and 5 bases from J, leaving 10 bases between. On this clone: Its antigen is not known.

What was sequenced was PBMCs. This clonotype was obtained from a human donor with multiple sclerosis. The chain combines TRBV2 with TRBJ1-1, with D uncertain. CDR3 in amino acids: CASRRGGTEAFF. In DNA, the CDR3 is TGTGCCAGCAGGCGGGGTGGGACTGAAGCTTTCTTT.